Presented here are 20 T cell receptor beta chains from one specimen sequenced in a study of control samples from healthy donors and cancer patients. Produced via immunoSEQ multiplex PCR; TCRdb's table is partial and in-frame only. The sample contains fewer than 120,000 clones, 70% to 90% of which appear only once. What was sequenced was PBMCs. The source is a woman aged 60-75 years with lung cancer.

This chain links TRBV30 with TRBJ2-1; weak D call: TRBD2 (5 bases). This CDR3 contains 13 residues. V lost 4 bases and J 5 bases, leaving 12 bases between the germline ends. CDR1 and CDR2 (germline): GTSNPN, SVGIG (reference sequence). The CDR3 DNA is TGTGCCTGGAATAGGCGGGCCAACAATGAGCAGTTCTTC. This encodes CAWNRRANNEQFF. Full variable domain (outside the CDR3, taken from reference TRBV30 and TRBJ2-1): SQTIHQWPATLVQPVGSPLSLECTVEGTSNPNLYWYRQAAGRGLQLLFYSVGIGQISSEVPQNLSASRPQDRQFILSSKKLLLSDSGFYLCAWNRRANNEQFFGPGTRLTVL.

This clone was counted once. The rearrangement links TRBV30 to TRBJ2-5; the match to TRBD2 covers 8 bases. The V segment lost 0 bases and the J segment 1 base; nucleotides outside the gene matches: 7. Germline V gene sequence: CDR1 GTSNPN, CDR2 SVGIG (reference sequence). The CDR3 runs 16 residues. The CDR3 DNA reads as TGTGCCTGGAGTGTCGGGCTAGCGGGCATCCAAGAGACCCAGTACTTC. Amino acids: CAWSVGLAGIQETQYF. The complete variable domain, with remaining parts taken from reference TRBV30 and TRBJ2-5, reads SQTIHQWPATLVQPVGSPLSLECTVEGTSNPNLYWYRQAAGRGLQLLFYSVGIGQISSEVPQNLSASRPQDRQFILSSKKLLLSDSGFYLCAWSVGLAGIQETQYFGPGTRLLVL.

This clone is a singleton in its sample. The rearrangement uses TRBV16 and TRBJ2-1; 7 positions agree with TRBD2. CDR3 length: 16 amino acids. V shed 6 bases, J shed 4 bases, and the junction held 12 bases outside the gene matches. Germline CDR1 and CDR2: KGHSY and FQNENV. The CDR3 loop is CASSQPIAGGYNEQFF. The CDR3, as DNA: TGTGCCAGCAGTCAACCCATAGCGGGTGGTTACAATGAGCAGTTCTTC. The entire variable domain, with the rest obtained from reference TRBV16 and TRBJ2-1, is as follows: GEEVAQTPKHLVRGEGQKAKLYCAPIKGHSYVFWYQQVLKNEFKFLISFQNENVFDETGMPKERFSAKCLPNSPCSLEIQATKLEDSAVYFCASSQPIAGGYNEQFFGPGTRLTVL.

The V gene is TRBV7-3, the J gene TRBJ2-7; 9 bases fit TRBD1. CDR1 is SGHTA, CDR2 FQGTGA, per germline. There are 13 residues in the CDR3. The V gene end was trimmed by 2 bases and the J gene end by 7 bases; junction bases not matched to a gene: 3. The CDR3 nucleotides read TGTGCCAGCAGCTTAGACAGGGGGGGAGAGCAGTACTTC. Amino acids: CASSLDRGGEQYF.

The V call is TRBV7-8, the J call TRBJ1-1; D gene unclear. From germline, CDR1 is SGHVS and CDR2 FQNEAQ. V was trimmed by 1 base and J by 4 bases, leaving 13 bases between them. This CDR3 contains 15 residues. CDR3 coding DNA: TGTGCCAGCAGCTTAGTGACCGAGGGCGCCACTGAAGCTTTCTTT. This sequence encodes CASSLVTEGATEAFF. The entire variable domain, with the rest obtained from reference TRBV7-8 and TRBJ1-1, is as follows: GAGVSQSPRYKVAKRGQDVALRCDPISGHVSLFWYQQALGQGPEFLTYFQNEAQLDKSGLPSDRFFAERPEGSVSTLKIQRTQQEDSAVYLCASSLVTEGATEAFFGQGTRLTVV.

The chain joins TRBV6-5 to TRBJ1-5, with D uncertain. Between the trimmed V and J ends, which lost 4 bases and 3 bases, there was a span of 10 bases. This CDR3 spans 14 amino acids. CDR1 is MNHEY and CDR2 is SVGAGI in the germline V gene. The CDR3 DNA reads as TGTGCCAGCAGTTCCACAGAGATCAATCAGCCCCAGCATTTT. Encoded protein: CASSSTEINQPQHF.

The rearrangement uses TRBV5-1 and TRBJ1-1; D perhaps matches TRBD1 (5 bases). Germline V gives CDR1 SGHRS, CDR2 YFSETQ. There are 13 residues in the CDR3. V was clipped by 2 bases and J by 1 base, with 6 bases between them. The CDR3 nucleotides are TGCGCCAGCAGCTTCGGGGGGAACACTGAAGCTTTCTTT. Translating gives CASSFGGNTEAFF.

This rearrangement joins TRBV5-1 to TRBJ1-5; 9 positions agree with TRBD1. This CDR3 is 15 amino acids long. Germline V gene data show CDR1 as SGHRS and CDR2 as YFSETQ. The ends lost 0 bases at V and 2 bases at J; junction bases unmatched: 0. DNA for the CDR3: TGCGCCAGCAGCTTGGGGACAGGGGGCAATCAGCCCCAGCATTTT. Translating gives CASSLGTGGNQPQHF. The entire variable domain, with the rest obtained from reference TRBV5-1 and TRBJ1-5, is as follows: KAGVTQTPRYLIKTRGQQVTLSCSPISGHRSVSWYQQTPGQGLQFLFEYFSETQRNKGNFPGRFSGRQFSNSRSEMNVSTLELGDSALYLCASSLGTGGNQPQHFGDGTRLSIL.

This chain joins TRBV19 and TRBJ2-1; 12 bases are shared with TRBD2. Losses at the gene ends were 7 bases for V and 4 bases for J; bases not matched to a gene: 5. The CDR3 is 15 residues long. Looked up from germline, CDR1 is LNHDA and CDR2 is SQIVND (reference sequence). CDR3 coding DNA: TGTGCCAGTACAAAGACTAGCGGGGGTTACAATGAGCAGTTCTTC. This gives the protein CASTKTSGGYNEQFF.

A few counts support this clone. In DNA, the CDR3 is TGTGCCAGCAGCTTGCCAGGGGTTTTGAACACTGAAGCTTTCTTT. Its protein is CASSLPGVLNTEAFF. The chain uses TRBV5-4 and TRBJ1-1; D may be TRBD1 (6 bases). Trimming removed 1 base from V and 0 bases from J, with 10 bases in between. Germline values: CDR1 SGHNT, CDR2 YYREEE (reference sequence). This CDR3 has 15 residues.

This clone was observed a few times. The gene calls are TRBV29-1 and TRBJ1-2, with 7 positions matching TRBD1. V shed 7 bases and J 8 bases; nucleotides not matched to a gene: 7. The CDR3 contains 11 residues. CDR1 and CDR2 (germline): SQVTM, ANQGSEA. The CDR3 protein is CSATQGPGYTF. The CDR3 nucleotides read TGCAGCGCTACACAGGGGCCGGGCTACACCTTC.

The chain has TRBV11-2 and TRBJ2-3, with D possibly TRBD2 on 5 matching bases. Trimming took off 5 bases at V and 3 bases at J, with 9 bases between the two ends. Germline CDR1 is SGHAT and CDR2 is FQNNGV. This CDR3 has 13 amino acids. CDR3 sequence: CASSRLPTDTQYF. The CDR3 DNA reads as TGTGCCAGCAGCAGACTACCGACAGATACGCAGTATTTT.

The count of this clone is one. J is TRBJ2-2 and V is TRBV2, with D possibly matching TRBD2 (7 bases). Germline assignment: CDR1 SNHLY and CDR2 FYNNEI. The germline V and J ends were trimmed by 8 bases and 7 bases, with 17 bases remaining between them. The CDR3 contains 14 residues. This chain's CDR3 is CASSARGADGELFF. CDR3 coding DNA: TGTGCCAGCTCCGCTCGGGGGGCGGACGGGGAGCTGTTTTTT.

This clone was seen a handful of times. The chain combines TRBV6-1 with TRBJ2-1; D gene unclear. Germline V gene lookup returns CDR1 MNHNS and CDR2 SASEGT. The ends were cut back, 3 bases at V and 11 bases at J, with 17 bases in the middle. This CDR3 is 14 amino acids long. CDR3 coding DNA: TGTGCCAGCAGTGACCCGCAGATAATTCTGAAGCAGTTCTTC. It codes for CASSDPQIILKQFF.

The V and J genes are TRBV19 and TRBJ2-1, with a tentative D call TRBD2 (5 bases). The CDR3 extends over 15 amino acids. Germline V gene lookup returns CDR1 LNHDA and CDR2 SQIVND (reference sequence). The V and J ends lost 8 bases and 4 bases respectively, with 18 bases between them. In DNA, the CDR3 is TGTGCCAGTTCTACGGGGAGACCGGGATACAATGAGCAGTTCTTC. Protein: CASSTGRPGYNEQFF.

The chain is built from TRBV5-1 and TRBJ1-2; D is ambiguous. Germline V gene sequence: CDR1 SGHRS, CDR2 YFSETQ. V gave up 2 bases and J gave up 8 bases, with 16 bases separating them. The CDR3 has 14 residues. CDR3 coding DNA: TGCGCCAGCAGCTTCTCCTCAGTGGATAAGGGCTACACCTTC. Its translation is CASSFSSVDKGYTF.

The V call is TRBV6-5, the J call TRBJ2-1, with D perhaps TRBD1 (6 bases). V was trimmed by 6 bases and J by 0 bases, leaving 12 bases between them. This CDR3 spans 15 amino acids. CDR1 is MNHEY and CDR2 is SVGAGI in the germline V gene. CDR3 nucleotides: TGTGCCAGCAGCCAGGGACAACTCTCCTACAATGAGCAGTTCTTC. This translates into CASSQGQLSYNEQFF.

The CDR3: CASTIGTEYSNQPQHF. The CDR3 DNA sequence: TGTGCCAGTACCATCGGGACAGAATATAGCAATCAGCCCCAGCATTTT. The chain has TRBV19 and TRBJ1-5; TRBD1 matches at 7 bases. The germline gives CDR1 LNHDA, CDR2 SQIVND (reference sequence). The CDR3 runs 16 residues. V lost 7 bases and J lost 0; bases outside the gene matches: 9.

V and J are TRBV4-2 and TRBJ2-1, with D uncertain. The germline V gene encodes CDR1 LGHNA and CDR2 YNFKEQ. Trimming shortened V by 0 bases and J by 8 bases, and 8 bases separated the two germline ends. The CDR3 contains 13 residues. The CDR3 here is CASSQDNEDEQFF. The CDR3 DNA sequence: TGTGCCAGCAGCCAAGATAATGAGGATGAGCAGTTCTTC.

This clone was picked up a small number of times. The V and J genes are TRBV2 and TRBJ2-5, with TRBD2 matching 11 bases. V lost 3 bases and J lost 1; bases outside the gene matches: 1. The germline V gene encodes CDR1 SNHLY and CDR2 FYNNEI. The length of the CDR3 is 15 residues. DNA for the CDR3: TGTGCCAGCAGTGAGGGACTAGCGGCCCAAGAGACCCAGTACTTC. This codes for CASSEGLAAQETQYF.